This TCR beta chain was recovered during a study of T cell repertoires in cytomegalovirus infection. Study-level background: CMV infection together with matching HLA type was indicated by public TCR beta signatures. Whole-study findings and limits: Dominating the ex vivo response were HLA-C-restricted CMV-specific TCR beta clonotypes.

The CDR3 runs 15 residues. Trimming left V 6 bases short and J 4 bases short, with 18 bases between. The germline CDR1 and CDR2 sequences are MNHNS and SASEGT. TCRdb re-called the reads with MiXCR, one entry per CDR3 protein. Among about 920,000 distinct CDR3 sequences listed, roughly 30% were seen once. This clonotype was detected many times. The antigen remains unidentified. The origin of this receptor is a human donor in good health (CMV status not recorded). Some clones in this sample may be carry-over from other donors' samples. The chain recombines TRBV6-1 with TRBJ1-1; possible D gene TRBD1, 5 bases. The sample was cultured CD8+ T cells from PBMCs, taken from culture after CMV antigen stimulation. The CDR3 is CASRAQDLRGTEAFF. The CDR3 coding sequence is TGTGCCAGCAGGGCACAGGACCTCAGAGGCACTGAAGCTTTCTTT.